These 15 T cell receptor beta chains were sequenced from one sample in a study of T cell repertoires in ileal Crohn's disease. Here immunoSEQ multiplex PCR was the method, and the copy in TCRdb shows in-frame clones only, minus some. The table has 15,000 to 20,000 clones, roughly 91% seen once. Source material: ileal tissue. Receptors originate from an adult with Crohn's disease.

V gene TRBV27 combines with J gene TRBJ2-7; D may be TRBD2 (5 bases). Germline loops: CDR1 MNHEY, CDR2 SMNVEV (reference sequence). The length of the CDR3 is 12 residues. V was pared by 6 bases and J by 2 bases, with 8 bases between. The CDR3 is CASRTGTYEQYF. The CDR3 DNA sequence: TGTGCCAGCAGGACCGGGACCTACGAGCAGTACTTC.

This chain links TRBV5-6 with TRBJ1-2; D is unclear. The CDR3 sequence is 13 residues long. Deletions cut 6 bases from V and 3 bases from J, with 12 bases between. CDR1 SGHDT and CDR2 YYEEEE come from the germline V gene. This CDR3 is CASTGSSYYGYTF. CDR3 nucleotide sequence: TGTGCCAGCACCGGGAGTTCCTACTATGGCTACACCTTC. Drawing the rest from reference TRBV5-6 and TRBJ1-2, the complete variable domain is DAGVTQSPTHLIKTRGQQVTLRCSPKSGHDTVSWYQQALGQGPQFIFQYYEEEERQRGNFPDRFSGHQFPNYSSELNVNALLLGDSALYLCASTGSSYYGYTFGSGTRLTVV.

This sequence joins TRBV5-1 and TRBJ1-1; the D gene is possibly TRBD1 (6 bases). CDR1 and CDR2 from the germline V gene are SGHRS and YFSETQ. V lost 4 bases to trimming and J lost 8 bases, with 9 bases between them. This CDR3 comprises 11 residues. CDR3 in amino acids: CASSNDREAFF. CDR3 DNA: TGCGCCAGCAGCAACGACAGGGAAGCTTTCTTT.

This clone has a single count. The chain links TRBV6-6 to TRBJ1-1, with TRBD1 identical over 11 bases. The V segment lost 2 bases and the J segment 1 base; nucleotides outside the gene matches: 3. Germline CDR1 reads MNHNY; CDR2 reads SVGAGI (reference sequence). This CDR3 region has 16 residues. The CDR3 spells CASSYRTGGENTEAFF. For the CDR3, the DNA is TGTGCCAGCAGTTACCGGACAGGGGGCGAGAACACTGAAGCTTTCTTT.

The rearrangement links TRBV5-1 to TRBJ2-7; 10 positions match TRBD1. Unmatched junction bases numbered 3, after V lost 0 bases and J lost 0 bases. Germline V gene data show CDR1 as SGHRS and CDR2 as YFSETQ. The CDR3 covers 16 residues. CDR3 nucleotide sequence: TGCGCCAGCAGCTTGGTGGACAGGGGGATCTCCTACGAGCAGTACTTC. It is translated as CASSLVDRGISYEQYF. Full variable domain (outside the CDR3, taken from reference TRBV5-1 and TRBJ2-7): KAGVTQTPRYLIKTRGQQVTLSCSPISGHRSVSWYQQTPGQGLQFLFEYFSETQRNKGNFPGRFSGRQFSNSRSEMNVSTLELGDSALYLCASSLVDRGISYEQYFGPGTRLTVT.

This clone has only one observation. The V call is TRBV6-1, the J call TRBJ2-5; 10 bases fit TRBD1. Judging by the DNA end, TRBJ2-7 fits better; the J call may be wrong. The CDR3 is 15 amino acids. CDR1 is MNHNS and CDR2 is SASEGT in the germline V gene. The CDR3 sequence: CASSGQGASGHEQYF. CDR3 bases: TGTGCCAGCAGTGGACAGGGGGCGTCGGGTCACGAGCAGTACTTC.

This sequence joins TRBV9 and TRBJ1-1, with TRBD1 matching 7 bases. J gave up 1 base and V 7 bases, and 1 base lay outside the gene matches. CDR3 size: 12 residues. Per the germline V gene, CDR1 is SGDLS and CDR2 is YYNGEE. CDR3 in DNA: TGTGCCAGCGGACAGGCGAACACTGAAGCTTTCTTT. Its protein is CASGQANTEAFF.

The gene calls are TRBV7-2 and TRBJ1-2, with 7 bases that match TRBD1. The trim removed 4 bases at V and 5 bases at J, leaving 13 bases unmatched. The length of the CDR3 is 16 residues. The germline V gene encodes CDR1 SGHTA and CDR2 FQGNSA. Written as DNA, the CDR3 is TGTGCCAGCAGCTACATTACGTCTCCGACAGGGTATGGCTACACCTTC. Translation: CASSYITSPTGYGYTF. Drawing the rest from reference TRBV7-2 and TRBJ1-2, the complete variable domain is GAGVSQSPSNKVTEKGKDVELRCDPISGHTALYWYRQSLGQGLEFLIYFQGNSAPDKSGLPSDRFSAERTGGSVSTLTIQRTQQEDSAVYLCASSYITSPTGYGYTFGSGTRLTVV.

This chain links TRBV7-8 with TRBJ1-1; no reliable D call. The CDR3 runs 13 residues. Trimming cost V 0 bases and J 5 bases, with 7 bases left between them. Germline loops: CDR1 SGHVS, CDR2 FQNEAQ. CDR3 coding DNA: TGTGCCAGCAGCTTAGCTGAGGTAACTGAAGCTTTCTTT. Its protein is CASSLAEVTEAFF.

The chain carries TRBV4-2 and TRBJ1-2; 8 bases match TRBD1. The length of the CDR3 is 17 residues. Trimming took 7 bases from V and 0 from J; bases not matched to a gene: 13. The V gene's germline CDR1 is LGHNA and CDR2 YNFKEQ. DNA for the CDR3: TGTGCCAGCACCCTCGGAGGACAGGGAGACTCTAACTATGGCTACACCTTC. Translated: CASTLGGQGDSNYGYTF.

The chain employs TRBV4-2 and TRBJ1-2; tentatively, D is TRBD1 (5 bases). Per the germline V gene, CDR1 is LGHNA and CDR2 is YNFKEQ. CDR3 length: 15 amino acids. V gave up 0 bases and J gave up 8 bases, with 16 bases separating them. CDR3 sequence reads: CASSQEGEAYTGYTF. CDR3 bases: TGTGCCAGCAGCCAAGAGGGGGAGGCCTATACCGGCTACACCTTC.

The V call is TRBV2, the J call TRBJ1-1, with 9 positions matching TRBD1. The CDR3 has 14 amino acids. Looked up from germline, CDR1 is SNHLY and CDR2 is FYNNEI. V lost 6 bases and J lost 7; bases outside the gene matches: 9. CDR3 DNA sequence: TGTGCCAGCAGGCGGGAACAGGGGGCTGGTGAAGCTTTCTTT. It codes for CASRREQGAGEAFF.

V and J are TRBV9 and TRBJ1-1, with D tentatively TRBD1 (5 bases). This CDR3 contains 14 residues. In germline, CDR1 is SGDLS, CDR2 YYNGEE. V gave up 4 bases and J gave up 1 base, with 11 bases separating them. CDR3 protein: CASSPGGTNTEAFF. CDR3 nucleotide sequence: TGTGCCAGCAGCCCGGGGGGGACGAACACTGAAGCTTTCTTT.

This chain joins TRBV12-5 and TRBJ2-5, with 10 bases identical to TRBD1. The CDR3 covers 14 residues. Per the germline V gene, CDR1 is LGHNT and CDR2 is FRNRAP. J was trimmed by 1 base and V by 5 bases; bases with no gene match: 1. CDR3 DNA sequence: TGTGCTAGTGGTCGACAGGGGGCCCAAGAGACCCAGTACTTC. Amino acid sequence: CASGRQGAQETQYF. Full variable domain (missing parts from reference TRBV12-5 and TRBJ2-5): DARVTQTPRHKVTEMGQEVTMRCQPILGHNTVFWYRQTMMQGLELLAYFRNRAPLDDSGMPKDRFSAEMPDATLATLKIQPSEPRDSAVYFCASGRQGAQETQYFGPGTRLLVL.

The chain joins TRBV5-4 to TRBJ1-6, with TRBD1 as a possible D gene (6 bases). Trimming took 1 base from V and 0 from J, leaving 11 bases between them. This CDR3 has 17 residues. The germline V gene encodes CDR1 SGHNT and CDR2 YYREEE (reference sequence). CDR3: CASSLSMDSSYNSPLHF. In DNA form, the CDR3 reads TGTGCCAGCAGCTTGTCTATGGACAGCTCCTATAATTCACCCCTCCACTTT.